Listed below are T cell receptor beta chains from one sample, sequenced in a study of CD8 T cells in Susac syndrome. One entry per CDR3 protein, called by TCRdb with MiXCR from the immunoSEQ multiplex PCR reads. The table records around 170,000 distinct CDR3 sequences, around 95% of them present only once. Sequencing used CD4+ T cells from PBMCs. These receptors were obtained from a human donor with Susac syndrome. Each CDR3 is given with its conserved first and last residue. Each record gives: clone size, J gene, D gene, V gene, CDR3 DNA, CDR3 protein. The D gene is left open where the match is weak. Clone size is shown for a subset of rows, as once, few, many or a class of expanded clone.

>once|TRBJ1-1|TRBD1|TRBV20-1
TGCAGTGCTAGAGATCAGGGGGCGGACACTGAAGCTTTCTTT
CSARDQGADTEAFF
>.|TRBJ2-1|TRBD2|TRBV11-3
TGTGCCAGCAGCTTAACCCTCGGGGGGGGCTACAATGAGCAGTTCTTC
CASSLTLGGGYNEQFF
>.|TRBJ2-5|TRBD1|TRBV4-3
TGCGCCAGCAGCCAAGCAGCCAACAGGGGTCAAGAGACCCAGTACTTC
CASSQAANRGQETQYF
>once|TRBJ2-3|.|TRBV7-3
TGTGCTTGGGGTACAGATACGCAGTATTTT
CAWGTDTQYF
>few|TRBJ2-5|.|TRBV9
TGTGCCAGCAGCGTAGGCGGGGTTCAAGAGACCCAGTACTTC
CASSVGGVQETQYF
>.|TRBJ2-5|.|TRBV3-1
TGTGCCAGCAGCCAGCTACCGACTAGGCCAGAGACCCAGTACTTC
CASSQLPTRPETQYF
>.|TRBJ1-3|.|TRBV7-8
TGTGCCAGCGGCGCTACAGGGTTGGGCTCTGGAAACACCATATATTTT
CASGATGLGSGNTIYF
>.|TRBJ2-1|TRBD2|TRBV7-9
TGTGCCAGCAGCTTACCCCTGACTAGCGGGCTATACAATGAGCAGTTCTTC
CASSLPLTSGLYNEQFF
>.|TRBJ1-2|.|TRBV9
TGTGCCAGCAGCGTAGTGCACGGAAACTATGGCTACACCTTC
CASSVVHGNYGYTF
>.|TRBJ1-5|.|TRBV30
TGTGCCTGGAGTTGGGGACTGGGTAGCAATCAGCCCCAGCATTTT
CAWSWGLGSNQPQHF
>.|TRBJ1-1|TRBD1|TRBV20-1
TGCAGTGCTAGATCGGGACAGCAGCCGAACACTGAAGCTTTCTTT
CSARSGQQPNTEAFF
>.|TRBJ1-2|TRBD1|TRBV20-1
TGCAGTGCTAGAGGCAGGGGGCGATACTATGGCTACACCTTC
CSARGRGRYYGYTF
>.|TRBJ2-7|.|TRBV29-1
TGCAGCGTTGAGTGGGGGACTCCCTGGCGGGAGCAGTACTTC
CSVEWGTPWREQYF
>.|TRBJ1-1|.|TRBV4-1
TGCGCCAGCAGCCTCCTTCCAGGGATGAACACTGAAGCTTTCTTT
CASSLLPGMNTEAFF
>once|TRBJ1-5|TRBD1|TRBV20-1
TGCAGTGCTAGGTCGACAGGGGACCCCAATCAGCCCCAGCATTTT
CSARSTGDPNQPQHF
>.|TRBJ2-5|.|TRBV12-3/TRBV12-4
TGTGCCAGCAGTGTCGGACACGTACAAGAGACCCAGTACTTC
CASSVGHVQETQYF
>.|TRBJ2-7|.|TRBV2
TGTGCCAGCACCTCCGGGACGGTCTCCTACGAGCAGTACTTC
CASTSGTVSYEQYF
>once|TRBJ2-7|TRBD1|TRBV19
TGTGCCAGTAGTTTCCCGGACAGGGGAGGCGAGCAGTACTTC
CASSFPDRGGEQYF
>.|TRBJ2-3|.|TRBV15
TGTGCCACCAGCAGAGTGTTTGGGTCAGATACGCAGTATTTT
CATSRVFGSDTQYF
>.|TRBJ1-5|.|TRBV12-3/TRBV12-4
TGTGCCAGCGGAGGCAGGACGACCAATCAGCCCCAGCATTTT
CASGGRTTNQPQHF
>.|TRBJ1-1|.|TRBV6-5
TGTGCCAGCTCCCGGGGTTTGAACACTGAAGCTTTCTTT
CASSRGLNTEAFF
>few|TRBJ2-1|TRBD2|TRBV7-2
TGTGCCAGCAGCTTAGGCGGGGGGGCCTACAATGAGCAGTTCTTC
CASSLGGGAYNEQFF
>.|TRBJ1-1|.|TRBV5-1
TGCGCCAGCAGCTTGGGGGGGAGCCCCACTGAAGCTTTCTTT
CASSLGGSPTEAFF
>.|TRBJ2-7|.|TRBV29-1
TGCAGCGTTGCTCAGGGACTCTTCTCCTACGAGCAGTACTTC
CSVAQGLFSYEQYF
>.|TRBJ2-1|.|TRBV5-1
TGCGCCAGCAGCTTAGGGTTCAACAATGAGCAGTTCTTC
CASSLGFNNEQFF
>few|TRBJ2-2|.|TRBV28
TGTGCTAGCAGAACAGCAAACACCGGGGAGCTGTTTTTT
CASRTANTGELFF
>.|TRBJ2-7|.|TRBV2
TGTGCCAGCAGTGAAGGTAGCGGAAACTACGAGCAGTACTTC
CASSEGSGNYEQYF
>.|TRBJ1-3|TRBD1|TRBV7-6
TGTGCCAGCAGCTGGGGACAGGGGAAAGGAAACACCATATATTTT
CASSWGQGKGNTIYF
>.|TRBJ1-5|.|TRBV6-1
TGTGCCACAGCAAGTTCTAACCAGGGAGTCTGGTATCAGCCCCAGCATTTT
CATASSNQGVWYQPQHF
>.|TRBJ2-1|.|TRBV29-1
TGCAGCGTTGGTGGGATTAGCTACAATGAGCAGTTCTTC
CSVGGISYNEQFF
>.|TRBJ1-2|.|TRBV20-1
TGCAGTGCTACCCCAGGGAATGGCTACACCTTC
CSATPGNGYTF